This record covers a single T cell receptor beta chain. V was trimmed by 3 bases and J by 5 bases, leaving 10 bases between them. This CDR3 spans 13 amino acids. The germline gives CDR1 ENHRY, CDR2 SYGVKD. The sample is drawn from a study of cytomegalovirus exposure and HLA in healthy donors. About the research overall: An earlier analysis found fewer than 140 million unique TCR beta sequences from 150 million to 200 million T cells.

60 Vbeta and 13 Jbeta primers were used in PCR. The assay was immunoSEQ multiplex PCR, and TCRdb's table has in-frame clones only and misses some. This sample has roughly 280,000 clones, with around 65% found just once. V gene TRBV10-3 combines with J gene TRBJ2-5; tentatively, D is TRBD1 (6 bases). This receptor was identified in a female donor in good health and CMV-seronegative. Sample: PBMCs. Written as DNA, the CDR3 is TGTGCCATCAGTGACAGGGGAGAGGAGACCCAGTACTTC. Translation: CAISDRGEETQYF.